This T cell receptor beta chain came from a study of OX40 agonist ivuxolimab in advanced cancers. Background on the study: Patients' therapy was ivuxolimab, an antibody that acts as an agonist of OX40 (CD134). Intravenous ivuxolimab at 0.01 to 10 mg/kg was given to patients every 2 weeks.

TCRdb keeps only in-frame clones here, not all; method: immunoSEQ multiplex PCR. Of around 110,000 clones detected, 85% to 95% appear once; the ten largest clones hold 0.15% to 0.19%. The CDR3 is 18 amino acids. CDR1 and CDR2 from the germline V gene are KGHSH and LQKENI. V lost 0 bases, J lost 0 bases, and 12 bases lay in between. This clone was observed a single time. Its cognate antigen is unknown. Findings of the study overall: Clonal expansion was seen in CD4+ and CD8+ blood T cells by week 6 at 0.1 to 3.0 mg/kg. The authors did not determine the antigen specificity of the expanded peripheral T cells.

Sequences were derived from CD4+ or CD8+ T cells sorted from blood, sampled in a trial of the OX40 agonist ivuxolimab. This TCR was recovered from an adult with an advanced solid tumor such as melanoma, head and neck, liver or kidney cancer. The V gene is TRBV18, the J gene TRBJ1-6, with D uncertain. Here the CDR3 reads CASSPPVGQSSYNSPLHF. The CDR3 DNA sequence: TGTGCCAGCTCACCACCGGTGGGCCAGAGCTCCTATAATTCACCCCTCCACTTT.